This T cell receptor beta chain was captured by sequencing in a study of monozygotic twins with inflammatory bowel disease. General study results and limits: Support was lacking for any single strong IBD-associated signal or clonotype. IBD patients showed reduced TCRbeta diversity (inverse Simpson) versus healthy co-twins.

Each CDR3 protein gets one entry in TCRdb, which reprocessed the 5' RACE reads and gives no DNA. Its table records about 440,000 distinct CDR3 sequences. This CDR3 has 17 amino acids. Germline lookup yields CDR1 LNHNV and CDR2 YYDKDF (reference sequence). As for this clonotype: Antigen specificity is unknown.

The sequencing input was blood. The receptor's source is a human donor with ulcerative colitis or Crohn's disease, or a healthy co-twin of an affected twin (not recorded which). V usage is TRBV15 and J usage is TRBJ2-1. The CDR3: CATSRDEQQSSYNEQFF.